This T cell receptor (beta chain) was documented in a study of T cell repertoires and HLA-DP antigens. This CDR3 spans 15 amino acids. Germline V CDR1 and CDR2: MNHEY, SVGAGI. Trimming removed 4 bases at V and 0 bases at J, with 12 bases between. The table came from immunoSEQ multiplex PCR; TCRdb's copy has only in-frame clones and leaves some out. The sample records about 89,000 clones, about 89% being singletons. Remarks on this clone: The antigen is unknown.

The material sequenced was CD4+ T cells from PBMCs. This sequence joins TRBV6-5 and TRBJ1-1; no firm D call. The sequence derives from a man aged 45-60 years in good health and CMV-seronegative. The CDR3 nucleotides read TGTGCCAGCAGTTGGTCTCTGGAGATGAACACTGAAGCTTTCTTT. Translated, it gives CASSWSLEMNTEAFF.